The 4 T cell receptor beta chains below come from one sample, sequenced in a study of TIL therapy for anti-PD-1-resistant metastatic lung cancer. The libraries were made with immunoSEQ v3. Assay used: immunoSEQ multiplex PCR; TCRdb lists only in-frame clones, some missing. The data show about 36,000 clones, less than 75% seen once. Time point denoted: pre-treatment sample, taken before nivolumab and TIL therapy. The material sequenced was blood, taken at baseline. These receptors were collected from a person aged 25 to 85 with non-small cell lung cancer.

This sequence joins TRBV7-2 and TRBJ1-2; 7 nucleotides agree with TRBD1. Per germline, CDR1 SGHTA and CDR2 FQGNSA. CDR3 length: 13 amino acids. With 4 bases clipped from V and 5 bases from J, the junction kept 4 bases outside the gene matches. The CDR3 bases are TGTGCCAGCAGCTCAGCGGGACAGTATGGCTACACCTTC. This gives the protein CASSSAGQYGYTF. The whole variable domain, remainder taken from reference TRBV7-2 and TRBJ1-2, is GAGVSQSPSNKVTEKGKDVELRCDPISGHTALYWYRQSLGQGLEFLIYFQGNSAPDKSGLPSDRFSAERTGGSVSTLTIQRTQQEDSAVYLCASSSAGQYGYTFGSGTRLTVV.

The chain links TRBV7-2 to TRBJ2-7, with unresolved D. The CDR3 covers 14 residues. Trimming pared 7 bases from V and 4 bases from J, leaving 17 bases between. CDR1 and CDR2 from the germline V gene are SGHTA and FQGNSA. The CDR3 DNA reads as TGTGCCAGCACCTCCTTTAAGGGCCCTTACGAGCAGTACTTC. Protein sequence: CASTSFKGPYEQYF.

The gene calls are TRBV6-5 and TRBJ2-5, with a possible D match to TRBD1 (5 bases). Germline CDR1 and CDR2: MNHEY and SVGAGI. The V gene lost 6 bases and the J gene lost 2 bases, with 16 bases spanning the gap. The CDR3 runs to 15 residues. The CDR3 DNA is TGTGCCAGCAGCCCCCAGGGAATTAAGCAAGAGACCCAGTACTTC. It is translated as CASSPQGIKQETQYF.

This clone occurred a few times. The rearrangement uses TRBV4-3 and TRBJ2-1; D is uncertain. Germline V gene sequence: CDR1 LGHNA, CDR2 YSLEER. The CDR3 extends over 16 amino acids. The V and J ends lost 0 bases and 6 bases respectively, with 15 bases between them. As DNA, the CDR3 is TGCGCCAGCAGCCAAGATCTGGCGAGCGACCTCAATGAGCAGTTCTTC. Protein sequence: CASSQDLASDLNEQFF.